This record looks at one T cell receptor beta chain sequence and its context. Relative to the germline gene, one junction end is altered; a read error may explain this. The table came from immunoSEQ multiplex PCR; TCRdb's copy has only in-frame clones and leaves some out. The sample includes hundreds of thousands of clones, approximately 87% of them seen just once. This sample was taken from a study of cytomegalovirus exposure and HLA in healthy donors. Germline CDR1 is SSHAT and CDR2 is FNYEAQ (reference sequence). This CDR3 has 15 residues. This TCR was sampled from a man between 18 and 29 years old in good health and CMV-seronegative. The chain has TRBV7-7 and TRBJ1-2; 7 bases are shared with TRBD1. The specimen sequenced was PBMCs. The CDR3 sequence: CASSMTGTVNYGYTF. The CDR3 coding sequence is TGTGCTAGCAGCATGACAGGGACCGTAAACTATGGCTACACCTTC. The full variable domain, its missing parts supplied by reference TRBV7-7 and TRBJ1-2, is GAGVSQSPRYKVTKRGQDVTLRCDPISSHATLYWYQQALGQGPEFLTYFNYEAQPDKSGLPSDRFSAERPEGSISTLTIQRTEQRDSAMYRCASSMTGTVNYGYTFGSGTRLTVV.